The T cell receptor beta chain under discussion was sequenced for a study of cytomegalovirus exposure and HLA in healthy donors. Study-level information: T cells numbering around 180 million yielded some 100 million unique TCR beta sequences in an earlier analysis.

CDR3 size: 17 residues. The junction had 19 bases not matched to a gene; V was cut back by 5 bases and J by 6 bases. Germline V gene lookup returns CDR1 MNHEY and CDR2 SMNVEV (reference sequence). Whole-study results and caveats: Relative to equally common others, HLA-associated TCR beta chains showed greater clonal expansion in a later analysis. The study flagged approximately 180 TCR beta chains as cytomegalovirus-associated.

60 Vbeta and 13 Jbeta primers were used in PCR. Repertoires were generated with immunoSEQ multiplex PCR, while TCRdb's copy carries only in-frame clones and drops some. Reported are 100,000 to 150,000 clones; the ten largest clones contain roughly 1%. About this clone itself: The antigen is unknown.

This clonotype was obtained from a young man in good health and CMV-seronegative. J is TRBJ2-7 and V is TRBV27, with 7 positions matching TRBD1. Sequencing was done on a sample of PBMCs. CDR3 bases: TGTGCCAGCAGTCCCCTAACTTCGACAGGGCAGCAGGTCGAGCAGTACTTC. This codes for CASSPLTSTGQQVEQYF.